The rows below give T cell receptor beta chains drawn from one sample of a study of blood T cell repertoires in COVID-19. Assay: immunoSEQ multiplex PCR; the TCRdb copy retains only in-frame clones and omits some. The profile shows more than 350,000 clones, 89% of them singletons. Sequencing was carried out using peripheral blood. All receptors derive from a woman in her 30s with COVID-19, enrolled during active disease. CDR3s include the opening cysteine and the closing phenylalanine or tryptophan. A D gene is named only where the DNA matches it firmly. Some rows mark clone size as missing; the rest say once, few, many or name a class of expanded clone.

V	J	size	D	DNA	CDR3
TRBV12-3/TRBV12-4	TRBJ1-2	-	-	TGTGCCAGCAGTCCGGAGACTTATGGCTACACCTTC	CASSPETYGYTF
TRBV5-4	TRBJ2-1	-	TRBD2	TGTGCCAGCAGCTATCAGCTTGGGGCGGGGGGGCTTAATGAGCAGTTCTTC	CASSYQLGAGGLNEQFF
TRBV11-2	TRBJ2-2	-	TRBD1	TGTGCCAGCAGCACCGGGACAGGGTACACCGGGGAGCTGTTTTTT	CASSTGTGYTGELFF
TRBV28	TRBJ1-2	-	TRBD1	TGTGCCAGCAGCCCGGGACAGGGGCTTGGCTACACCTTC	CASSPGQGLGYTF
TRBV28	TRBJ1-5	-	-	TGTGCCAGCAGTTTGACAGGTTATCAGCCCCAGCATTTT	CASSLTGYQPQHF
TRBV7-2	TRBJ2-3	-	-	TGTGCCAGCAGCTTAGTCCCCAGGGCTATTACTAGCACAGATACGCAGTATTTT	CASSLVPRAITSTDTQYF
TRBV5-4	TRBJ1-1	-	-	TGTGCCAGCAGCTTGTCTATCAGGATACCTTCTGAAGCTTTCTTT	CASSLSIRIPSEAFF
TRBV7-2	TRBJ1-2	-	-	TGTGCCAGCAGCTTTAAGGGGCCGTTC	CASSFKGPF
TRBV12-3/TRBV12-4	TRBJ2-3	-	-	TGTGCCAGCAGTTTGAGCAGAGGAGATACGCAGTATTTT	CASSLSRGDTQYF
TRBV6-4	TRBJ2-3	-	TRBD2	TGTGCCAGCAGTGCAGGGGCGGGAGGTACAGATACGCAGTATTTT	CASSAGAGGTDTQYF
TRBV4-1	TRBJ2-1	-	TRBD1	TGCGCCAGCAGCCAAATTGACAGGGGGCGAGGTTTTACCGTGGGTCAGTTCTTC	CASSQIDRGRGFTVGQFF
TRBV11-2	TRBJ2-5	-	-	TGTGCCAGCAGCTACGCGGTCCCCCGCCAGGAGACCCAGTACTTC	CASSYAVPRQETQYF
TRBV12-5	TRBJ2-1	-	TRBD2	TGTGCTAGTGGTTTGGTACTAGCGGGGCAGAAAACCCGTGACAATGAGCAGTTCTTC	CASGLVLAGQKTRDNEQFF
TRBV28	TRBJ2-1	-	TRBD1	TGTGCCAGCAGTCCCCAGACGACAGGGGAGGATGAGCAGTTCTTC	CASSPQTTGEDEQFF
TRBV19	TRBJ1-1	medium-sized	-	TGTGCCAGTAGTATCCAAAACACTGAAGCTTTCTTT	CASSIQNTEAFF
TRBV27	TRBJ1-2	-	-	TGTGCCAGCAGGCCCTCCCCGGAGCCTAACTATGGCTACACCTTC	CASRPSPEPNYGYTF
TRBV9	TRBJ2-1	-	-	TGTGCCAGCAGCGCCAATCCAGGGACTGGCGATGAGCAGTTCTTC	CASSANPGTGDEQFF
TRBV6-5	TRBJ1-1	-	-	TGTGCCAGTCGCTTTGGGGGCGCAGGCACTGAAGCTTTCTTT	CASRFGGAGTEAFF
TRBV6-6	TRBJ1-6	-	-	TGTGCCAGCAGGCGAATTGAGGGTGGGTGGTCACCCCTCCACTTT	CASRRIEGGWSPLHF
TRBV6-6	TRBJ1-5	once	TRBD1	TGTGCCAGCAGTCCCGTTGGACAGGCCCAGCATTTT	CASSPVGQAQHF
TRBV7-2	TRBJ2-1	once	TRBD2	TGTGCCAGCAGCTCGGGACTAGCGGGAGAGCAGTTCTTC	CASSSGLAGEQFF
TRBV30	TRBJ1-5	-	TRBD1	TGTGCCTGGGCGACAGGGGGGAGCAATCAGCCCCAGCATTTT	CAWATGGSNQPQHF
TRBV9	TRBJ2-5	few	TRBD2	TGTGCCAGCAGCACCGTAGCGGGAGGGGCGGAGACCCAGTACTTC	CASSTVAGGAETQYF
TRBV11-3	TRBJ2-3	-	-	TGTGCCAGCAGCCTAGTAGAAGATACGCAGTATTTT	CASSLVEDTQYF
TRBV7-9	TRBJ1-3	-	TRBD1	TGTGCCAGCAGCCAGTCCGGGACAGGCTCTGGAAACACCATATATTTT	CASSQSGTGSGNTIYF
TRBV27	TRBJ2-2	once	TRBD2	TGTGCCAGCAGTCTCACTAGCGGGAGAGGAGGCGGGGAGCTGTTTTTT	CASSLTSGRGGGELFF
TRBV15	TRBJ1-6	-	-	TGTGCCACCAGCACGGTGAGGTCACCCCTCCACTTT	CATSTVRSPLHF
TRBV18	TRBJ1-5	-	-	TGTGCCAGCTCATCTCAGGGGCGCGACAATCAGCCCCAGCATTTT	CASSSQGRDNQPQHF
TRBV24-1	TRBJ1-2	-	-	TGTGCCACCAGTGCCGCGGAGGGGAAGGATGGCTACACCTTC	CATSAAEGKDGYTF
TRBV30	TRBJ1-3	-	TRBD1	TGTGCCTGGAGACCCGAGACAGGGAGACATCCAACTCGCTCTGGAAACACCATATATTTT	CAWRPETGRHPTRSGNTIYF
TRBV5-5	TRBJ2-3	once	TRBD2	TGTGCCAGCAGCTTGTTAAGCGGGGGGGCCAATGTAGGGAATACGCAGTATTTT	CASSLLSGGANVGNTQYF
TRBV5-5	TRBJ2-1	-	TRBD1	TGTGCCAGCAGCACCAACCGGGACAGGGGTAGAAATGAGCAGTTCTTC	CASSTNRDRGRNEQFF
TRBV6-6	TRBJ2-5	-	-	TGTGCCAGCAGTTACGGGAGTGAGACCCAGTACTTC	CASSYGSETQYF
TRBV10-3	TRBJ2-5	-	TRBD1	TGTGCCATCAGTGAGTCGGGTTTGGACAGGGGGCAAGAGACCCAGTACTTC	CAISESGLDRGQETQYF
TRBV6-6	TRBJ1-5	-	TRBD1	TGTGCCAGCAGTTCCGGGACAGGGTATAGCAATCAGCCCCAGCATTTT	CASSSGTGYSNQPQHF
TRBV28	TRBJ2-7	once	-	TGTGCCAGCAATTCTCAGGCCCCCTACGAGCAGTACTTC	CASNSQAPYEQYF
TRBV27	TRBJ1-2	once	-	TGTGCCAGCAGTTTATCTAGGGGAAGCTATGGCTACACCTTC	CASSLSRGSYGYTF
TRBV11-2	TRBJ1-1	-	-	TGTGCCAGCAGCTTATCCTCGAGGGGGACTGAAGCTTTCTTT	CASSLSSRGTEAFF
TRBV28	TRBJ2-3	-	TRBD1	TGTGCCAGCTCCCGGTCGGGGGACAGGGTAGCAGATACGCAGTATTTT	CASSRSGDRVADTQYF
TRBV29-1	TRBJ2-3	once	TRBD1	TGCAGCGGAGCCGGGACAGGTCTCACAGATACGCAGTATTTT	CSGAGTGLTDTQYF
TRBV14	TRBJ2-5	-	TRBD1	TGTGCCAGCAGCCGATTAGACAGGGGACCAGAGACCCAGTACTTC	CASSRLDRGPETQYF
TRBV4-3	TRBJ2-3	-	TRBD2	TGCGCCAGCAGCCAAGACCTCGGACTAGCGGGGACCCCAGATACGCAGTATTTT	CASSQDLGLAGTPDTQYF
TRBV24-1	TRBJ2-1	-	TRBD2	TGTGCCACCAGTGATTTAGGTGGCGGGAGTTACAACAATGAGCAGTTCTTC	CATSDLGGGSYNNEQFF
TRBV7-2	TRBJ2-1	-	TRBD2	TGTGCCAGCAGCAGACTAGCGGGAGCGGGGAATGAGCAGTTCTTC	CASSRLAGAGNEQFF
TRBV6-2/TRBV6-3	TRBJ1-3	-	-	TGTGCCAGCAGTTACGGCGGCGGAGAGGCCTCTGGAAACACCATATATTTT	CASSYGGGEASGNTIYF
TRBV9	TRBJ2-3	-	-	TGTGCCAGCAGCGTAGACGAGGAGTCAGATACGCAGTATTTT	CASSVDEESDTQYF
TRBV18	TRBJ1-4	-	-	TGTGCCAGCTCTTCCTCAGGGGCGTCAGGAGAAAAACTGTTTTTT	CASSSSGASGEKLFF
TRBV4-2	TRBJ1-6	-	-	TGTGCCAGCAGCCAAGAATGGACAGCTAATTCACCCCTCCACTTT	CASSQEWTANSPLHF
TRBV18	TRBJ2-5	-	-	TGTGCCAGCTCAGAGTGGGACAGCGGGGGCGCAGAGACCCAGTACTTC	CASSEWDSGGAETQYF
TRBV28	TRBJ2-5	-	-	TGTGCCAGCAGTCCCTCGACTTCAGGGTTGCGAGAGACCCAGTACTTC	CASSPSTSGLRETQYF
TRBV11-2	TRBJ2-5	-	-	TGTGCCAGCAGCTTTAGGTCCTCCTTAACGAGAAACGGGGAGACCCAGTACTTC	CASSFRSSLTRNGETQYF
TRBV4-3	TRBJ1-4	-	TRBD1	TGCGCCAGCAGCCAAGGAATACGGCTTAAGACAGGGTCGGCTAATGAAAAACTGTTTTTT	CASSQGIRLKTGSANEKLFF
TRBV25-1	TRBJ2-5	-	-	TGTGCCAGCAGTGAATCGGAGCCCGTGGAGACCCAGTACTTC	CASSESEPVETQYF
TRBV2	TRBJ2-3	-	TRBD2	TGTGCCAGCAGTGATGCGGGGGGCCTCCCTAGGGATACGCAGTATTTT	CASSDAGGLPRDTQYF
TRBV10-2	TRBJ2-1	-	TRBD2	TGCGCCAGCAGTGAGTCCTCTAGCGGGGGGGCCGGTGAGCAGTTCTTC	CASSESSSGGAGEQFF
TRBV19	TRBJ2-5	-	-	TGTGCCAGTAGTATAGGTCTCTCGGAGCTGGAGACCCAGTACTTC	CASSIGLSELETQYF